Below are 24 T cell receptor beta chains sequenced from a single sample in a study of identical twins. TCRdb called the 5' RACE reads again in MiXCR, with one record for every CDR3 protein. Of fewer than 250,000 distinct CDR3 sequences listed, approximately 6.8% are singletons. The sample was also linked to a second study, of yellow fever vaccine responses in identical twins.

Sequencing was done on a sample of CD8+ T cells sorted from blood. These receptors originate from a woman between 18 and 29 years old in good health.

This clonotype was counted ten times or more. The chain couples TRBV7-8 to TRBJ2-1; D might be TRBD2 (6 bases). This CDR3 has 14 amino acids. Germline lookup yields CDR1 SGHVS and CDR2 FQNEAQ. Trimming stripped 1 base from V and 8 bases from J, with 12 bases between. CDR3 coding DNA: TGTGCCAGCAGCTTAGTAGGAGGGATCGATGAGCAGTTCTTC. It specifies CASSLVGGIDEQFF. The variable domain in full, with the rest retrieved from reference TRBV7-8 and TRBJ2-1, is GAGVSQSPRYKVAKRGQDVALRCDPISGHVSLFWYQQALGQGPEFLTYFQNEAQLDKSGLPSDRFFAERPEGSVSTLKIQRTQQEDSAVYLCASSLVGGIDEQFFGPGTRLTVL.

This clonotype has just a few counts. The CDR3 DNA sequence: TGCAGTGCCAAACTAGCGGGAGGCCGATATGAGCAGTTCTTC. As protein: CSAKLAGGRYEQFF. The chain uses TRBV20-1 and TRBJ2-1; 12 positions match TRBD2. The CDR3 has 14 residues. The V gene's germline CDR1 is DFQATT and CDR2 SNEGSKA (reference sequence). Losses at the gene ends were 6 bases for V and 8 bases for J; bases not matched to a gene: 8.

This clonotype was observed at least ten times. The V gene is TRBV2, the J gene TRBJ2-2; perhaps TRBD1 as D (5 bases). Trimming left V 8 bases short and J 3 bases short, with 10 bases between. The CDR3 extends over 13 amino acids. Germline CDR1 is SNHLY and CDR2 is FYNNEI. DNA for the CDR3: TGTGCCAGCCAGAGACAGTACACCGGGGAGCTGTTTTTT. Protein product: CASQRQYTGELFF.

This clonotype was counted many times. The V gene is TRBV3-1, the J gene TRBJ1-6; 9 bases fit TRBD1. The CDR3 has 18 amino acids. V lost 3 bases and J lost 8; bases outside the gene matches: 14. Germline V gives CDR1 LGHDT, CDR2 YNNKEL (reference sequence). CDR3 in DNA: TGTGCCAGCAGCCATCCTTTCGGGACAGGGCGCCAGGATTCACCCCTCCACTTT. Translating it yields CASSHPFGTGRQDSPLHF.

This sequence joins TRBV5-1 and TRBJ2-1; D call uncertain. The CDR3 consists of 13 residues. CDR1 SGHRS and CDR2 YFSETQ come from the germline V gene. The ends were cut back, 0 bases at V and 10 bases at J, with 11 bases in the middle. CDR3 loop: CASSLGPPREQFF. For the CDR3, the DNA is TGCGCCAGCAGCTTGGGCCCCCCTAGAGAGCAGTTCTTC.

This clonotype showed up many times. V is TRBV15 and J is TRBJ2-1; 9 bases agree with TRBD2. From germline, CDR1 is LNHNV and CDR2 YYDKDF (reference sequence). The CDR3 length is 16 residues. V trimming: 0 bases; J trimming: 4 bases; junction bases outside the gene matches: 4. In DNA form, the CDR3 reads TGTGCCACCAGCAGAGATGGGCGGGGGGGATACAATGAGCAGTTCTTC. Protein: CATSRDGRGGYNEQFF.

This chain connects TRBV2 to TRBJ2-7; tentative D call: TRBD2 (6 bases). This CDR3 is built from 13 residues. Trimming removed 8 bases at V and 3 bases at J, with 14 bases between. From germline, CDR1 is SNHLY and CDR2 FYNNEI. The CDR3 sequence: CASGKGLHYEQYV. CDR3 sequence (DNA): TGTGCCAGCGGGAAGGGACTTCACTACGAGCAGTACGTC.

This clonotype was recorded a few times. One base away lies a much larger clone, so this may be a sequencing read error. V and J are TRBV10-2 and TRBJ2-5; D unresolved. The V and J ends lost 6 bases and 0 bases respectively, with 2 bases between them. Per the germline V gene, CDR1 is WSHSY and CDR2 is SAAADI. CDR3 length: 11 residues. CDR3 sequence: CASRYQETQYF. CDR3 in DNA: TGCGCCAGCAGATACCAAGAGACCCAGTACTTC.

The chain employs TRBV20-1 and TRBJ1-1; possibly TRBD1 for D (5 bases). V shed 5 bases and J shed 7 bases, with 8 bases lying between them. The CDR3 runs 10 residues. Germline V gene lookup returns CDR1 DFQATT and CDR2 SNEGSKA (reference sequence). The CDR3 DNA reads TGCAGTGCTCAGGGAATTGAAGCTTTCTTT. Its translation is CSAQGIEAFF.

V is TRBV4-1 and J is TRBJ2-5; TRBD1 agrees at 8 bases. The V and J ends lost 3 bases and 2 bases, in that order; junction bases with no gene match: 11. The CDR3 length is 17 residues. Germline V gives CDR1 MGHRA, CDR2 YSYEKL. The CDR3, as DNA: TGCGCCAGCAGCCACTACCCGGACAGGGCCGATCAAGAGACCCAGTACTTC. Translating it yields CASSHYPDRADQETQYF.

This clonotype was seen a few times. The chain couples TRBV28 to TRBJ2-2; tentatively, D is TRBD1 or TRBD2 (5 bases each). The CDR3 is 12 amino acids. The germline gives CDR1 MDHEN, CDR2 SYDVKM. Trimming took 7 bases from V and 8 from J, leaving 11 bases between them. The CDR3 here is CASKDWGGELFF. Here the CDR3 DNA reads TGTGCCAGCAAGGATTGGGGGGGGGAGCTGTTTTTT. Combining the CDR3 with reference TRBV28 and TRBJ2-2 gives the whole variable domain DVKVTQSSRYLVKRTGEKVFLECVQDMDHENMFWYRQDPGLGLRLIYFSYDVKMKEKGDIPEGYSVSREKKERFSLILESASTNQTSMYLCASKDWGGELFFGEGSRLTVL.

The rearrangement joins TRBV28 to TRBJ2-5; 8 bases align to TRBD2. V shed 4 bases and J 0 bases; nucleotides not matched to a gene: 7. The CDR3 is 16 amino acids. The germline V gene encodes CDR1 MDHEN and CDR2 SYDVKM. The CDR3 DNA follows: TGTGCCAGCAGTTCGGATTTAGCGGGGTACCAAGAGACCCAGTACTTC. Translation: CASSSDLAGYQETQYF.

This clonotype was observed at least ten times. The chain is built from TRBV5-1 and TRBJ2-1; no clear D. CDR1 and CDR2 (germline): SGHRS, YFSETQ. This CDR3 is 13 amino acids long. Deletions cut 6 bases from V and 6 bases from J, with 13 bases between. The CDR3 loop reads CASNRGVVNEQFF. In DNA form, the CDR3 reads TGCGCCAGCAACCGTGGGGTGGTCAATGAGCAGTTCTTC.

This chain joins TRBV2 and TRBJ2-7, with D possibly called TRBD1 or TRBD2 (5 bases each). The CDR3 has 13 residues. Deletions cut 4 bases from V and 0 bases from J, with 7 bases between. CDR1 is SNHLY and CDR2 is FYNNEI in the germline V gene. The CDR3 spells CASSAGSSYEQYF. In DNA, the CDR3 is TGTGCCAGCAGTGCAGGGAGCTCCTACGAGCAGTACTTC.

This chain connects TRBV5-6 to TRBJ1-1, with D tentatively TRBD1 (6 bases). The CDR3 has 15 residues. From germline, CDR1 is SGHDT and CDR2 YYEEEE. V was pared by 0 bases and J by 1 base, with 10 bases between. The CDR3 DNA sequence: TGTGCCAGCAGCTTGGTACACAGGGCGAACACTGAAGCTTTCTTT. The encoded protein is CASSLVHRANTEAFF. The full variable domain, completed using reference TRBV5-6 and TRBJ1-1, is DAGVTQSPTHLIKTRGQQVTLRCSPKSGHDTVSWYQQALGQGPQFIFQYYEEEERQRGNFPDRFSGHQFPNYSSELNVNALLLGDSALYLCASSLVHRANTEAFFGQGTRLTVV.

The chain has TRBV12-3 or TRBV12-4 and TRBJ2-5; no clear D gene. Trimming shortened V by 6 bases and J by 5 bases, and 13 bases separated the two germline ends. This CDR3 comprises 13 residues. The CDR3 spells CASSPELWETQYF. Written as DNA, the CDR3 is TGTGCCAGCAGCCCAGAACTTTGGGAGACCCAGTACTTC.

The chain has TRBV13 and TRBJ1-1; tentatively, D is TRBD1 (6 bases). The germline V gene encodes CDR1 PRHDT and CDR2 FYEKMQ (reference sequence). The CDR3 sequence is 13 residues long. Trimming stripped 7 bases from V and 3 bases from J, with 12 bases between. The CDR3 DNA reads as TGTGCCAGCACTACAGGGCCGGACACTGAAGCTTTCTTT. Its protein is CASTTGPDTEAFF.

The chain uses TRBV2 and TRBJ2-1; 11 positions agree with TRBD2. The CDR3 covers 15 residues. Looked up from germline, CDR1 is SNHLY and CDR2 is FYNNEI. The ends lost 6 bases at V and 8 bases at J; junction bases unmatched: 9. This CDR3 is CASSLTSGEFDEQFF. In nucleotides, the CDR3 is TGTGCCAGCAGCCTGACTAGCGGGGAGTTCGATGAGCAGTTCTTC. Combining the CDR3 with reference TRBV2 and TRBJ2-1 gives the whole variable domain EPEVTQTPSHQVTQMGQEVILRCVPISNHLYFYWYRQILGQKVEFLVSFYNNEISEKSEIFDDQFSVERPDGSNFTLKIRSTKLEDSAMYFCASSLTSGEFDEQFFGPGTRLTVL.

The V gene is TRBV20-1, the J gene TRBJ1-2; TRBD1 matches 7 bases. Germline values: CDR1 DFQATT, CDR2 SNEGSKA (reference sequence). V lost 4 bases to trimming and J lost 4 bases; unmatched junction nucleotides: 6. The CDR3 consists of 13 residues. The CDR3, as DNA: TGCAGTGCTACCTCGACAGGGAGCTATGGCTACACCTTC. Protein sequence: CSATSTGSYGYTF.

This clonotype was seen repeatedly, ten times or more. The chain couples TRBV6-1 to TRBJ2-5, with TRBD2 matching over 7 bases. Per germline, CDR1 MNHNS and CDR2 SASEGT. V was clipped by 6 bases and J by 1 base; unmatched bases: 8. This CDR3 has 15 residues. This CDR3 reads CASSLGSGSQETQYF. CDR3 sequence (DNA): TGTGCCAGCAGCCTGGGTAGCGGGTCCCAAGAGACCCAGTACTTC.

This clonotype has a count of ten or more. The CDR3 DNA reads as TGTGCCAGCAGATCCGGGTCTAGACTTTATGGCTACACCTTC. It is translated as CASRSGSRLYGYTF. This rearrangement joins TRBV12-3 or TRBV12-4 to TRBJ1-2; no definite D call. The CDR3 loop spans 14 amino acids. V lost 6 bases to trimming and J lost 5 bases, with 16 bases between them.

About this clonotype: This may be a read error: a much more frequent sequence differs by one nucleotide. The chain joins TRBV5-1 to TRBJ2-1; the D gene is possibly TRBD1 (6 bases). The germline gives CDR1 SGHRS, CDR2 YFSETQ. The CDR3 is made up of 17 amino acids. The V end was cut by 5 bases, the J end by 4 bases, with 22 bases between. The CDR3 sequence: CASSTQGYHPLYNEQFF. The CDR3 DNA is TGCGCCAGCAGTACACAGGGATACCACCCCCTATACAATGAGCAGTTCTTC.

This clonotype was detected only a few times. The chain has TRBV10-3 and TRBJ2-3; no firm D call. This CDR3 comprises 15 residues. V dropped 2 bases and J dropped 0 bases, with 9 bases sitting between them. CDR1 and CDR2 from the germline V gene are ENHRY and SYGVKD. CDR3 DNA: TGTGCCATCAGTGAGGCGGCGCGAAGCACAGATACGCAGTATTTT. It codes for CAISEAARSTDTQYF.

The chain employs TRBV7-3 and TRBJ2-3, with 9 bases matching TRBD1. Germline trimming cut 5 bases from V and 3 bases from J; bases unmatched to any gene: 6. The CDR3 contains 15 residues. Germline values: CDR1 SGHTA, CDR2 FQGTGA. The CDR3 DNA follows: TGTGCCAGCAGCCACGGGACAGGGTTGACAGATACGCAGTATTTT. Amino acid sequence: CASSHGTGLTDTQYF.